This is a list of T cell receptor beta chains from one sample in a study of blood T cells in healthy people across ages. TCRdb passed the 5' RACE reads through MiXCR, listing each CDR3 protein once. The sample holds some 920,000 distinct CDR3 sequences, roughly 50% seen once. Sequenced: blood. Receptor source: a woman aged 55-75 years in good health. CDR3s leave out the opening cysteine and the closing phenylalanine or tryptophan. Each record gives: J gene, V gene, D gene, CDR3 protein. A D gene is named only where the DNA matches it firmly.

j_call: TRBJ1-1
v_call: TRBV12-3/TRBV12-4
d_call: .
cdr3_aa: ASSLGGTGEAF

j_call: TRBJ2-4
v_call: TRBV7-8
d_call: TRBD1
cdr3_aa: ASSLGQGIIAKNIQY

j_call: TRBJ1-2
v_call: TRBV20-1
d_call: .
cdr3_aa: SARDRGASGYT

j_call: TRBJ2-7
v_call: TRBV7-2
d_call: .
cdr3_aa: ASSKDRLSSYEQY

j_call: TRBJ1-6
v_call: TRBV5-5
d_call: .
cdr3_aa: ASSLGQLHSPLH

j_call: TRBJ2-7
v_call: TRBV29-1
d_call: .
cdr3_aa: SVEEGRASYEQY

j_call: TRBJ2-6
v_call: TRBV28
d_call: .
cdr3_aa: ASSPGQYGANVLT

j_call: TRBJ2-2
v_call: TRBV9
d_call: .
cdr3_aa: ASSVATGELF

j_call: TRBJ2-7
v_call: TRBV4-2
d_call: .
cdr3_aa: ASSQGRAAYEQY

j_call: TRBJ1-5
v_call: TRBV7-2
d_call: .
cdr3_aa: ASSLGRFAWEPQH

j_call: TRBJ2-3
v_call: TRBV28
d_call: .
cdr3_aa: ASMIRDGGSDTQY

j_call: TRBJ2-7
v_call: TRBV20-1
d_call: .
cdr3_aa: SAIPRGGSSYEQY

j_call: TRBJ2-5
v_call: TRBV5-1
d_call: TRBD2
cdr3_aa: ASSLEGLAVKETQY

j_call: TRBJ2-5
v_call: TRBV7-9
d_call: TRBD2
cdr3_aa: ASSPGLALETQY

j_call: TRBJ2-7
v_call: TRBV29-1
d_call: .
cdr3_aa: SVEVSDTYEQY

j_call: TRBJ1-4
v_call: TRBV7-2
d_call: TRBD1
cdr3_aa: ASSGQATTNEKLF